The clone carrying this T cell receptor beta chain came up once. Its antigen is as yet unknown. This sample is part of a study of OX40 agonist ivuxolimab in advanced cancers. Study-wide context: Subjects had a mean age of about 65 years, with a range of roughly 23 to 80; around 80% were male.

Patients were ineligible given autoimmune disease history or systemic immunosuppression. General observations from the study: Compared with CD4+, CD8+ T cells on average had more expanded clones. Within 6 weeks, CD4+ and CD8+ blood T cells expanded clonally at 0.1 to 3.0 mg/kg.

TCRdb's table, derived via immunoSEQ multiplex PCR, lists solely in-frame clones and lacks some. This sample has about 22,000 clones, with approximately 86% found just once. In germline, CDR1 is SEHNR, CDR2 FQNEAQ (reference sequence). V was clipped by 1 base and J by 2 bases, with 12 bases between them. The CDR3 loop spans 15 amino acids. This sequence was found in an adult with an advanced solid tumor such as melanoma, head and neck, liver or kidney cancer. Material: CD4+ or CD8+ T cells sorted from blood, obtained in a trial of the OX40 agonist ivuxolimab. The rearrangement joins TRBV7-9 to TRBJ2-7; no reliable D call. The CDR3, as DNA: TGTGCCAGCAGCTTAGGCGTTAGTAAGACCTACGAGCAGTACTTC. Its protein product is CASSLGVSKTYEQYF.